This T cell receptor beta chain is from a study of T cells after yellow fever vaccination (dated by TCRdb to about 2019). About the full investigation: Libraries from fractions with low cell numbers were prepared with the SMART-Seq v4 Ultra Low Input RNA kit. To follow T-cell clones before and after primary and booster YFV17D yellow fever vaccination, bulk TCR alpha and beta repertoires were sequenced over time. Bulk PBMC replicates and cell subsets were isolated from blood drawn at multiple timepoints before and after both primary and secondary immunization. Two healthy male donors made up the cohort, one aged 18 to 29 years and the other aged 30 to 39 years.

Findings and caveats that apply to the study as a whole: Computational filtering was required because FACS-sorted repertoires could contain abundant contaminating clonotypes from the bulk population. After the booster, most of the clones that had expanded following primary vaccination were detected again (96% of CD4 and 80% to 90% of CD8), which suggests that memory was broadly maintained. Only a couple of donors were included in the study, so the extent to which the findings can be generalized is limited. A small fraction of clonotypes showed up in both the CD4 and CD8 compartments, probably as a result of convergent recombination. Compared with the primary T-cell response, the secondary T-cell response was faster but weaker, reaching its peak on day 5 rather than on day 15.

The CDR3, cysteine through phenylalanine, is 16 amino acids long. CDR3 DNA is the only sequence kept; it has 48 bases, read in frame from the first base. CDR1 and CDR2, looked up from the germline V gene, are SGHVS and FNYEAQ. The trim is 3 bases for V and 9 bases for J, with a gap of 21 bases between the germline ends. This clonotype was observed many times. It lacks a known antigen. The sample holds no much larger clone one base away, and base qualities are not on file. According to the study, the label for this sample's treatment or condition signals: live attenuated yellow fever vaccine strain. At each blood-draw timepoint, two biological replicates of bulk PBMCs were obtained. A standard Ficoll-Paque protocol was used to isolate PBMCs from peripheral blood. TriZol was used to extract RNA from bulk PBMCs, from CD4 and CD8 fractions, and from dextramer-positive and dextramer-negative fractions. TCR cDNA was synthesized by 5'RACE template switching, which introduced a universal primer site and unique molecular identifiers. cDNA synthesis was primed from both the TCR alpha and TCR beta constant segments. Two PCR steps were used to amplify libraries, with sample barcodes and sequencing adapters being added in the second step. Sequencing of the libraries was done on either Illumina HiSeq 2500 (2x100 bp) or NovaSeq (2x150 bp). As for the original processing: Demultiplexing of reads and collapsing into UMI consensus sequences were performed with MIGEC, and V(D)J alignment was carried out with MiXCR. Vaccine-responding clonotypes were defined with edgeR using replicate PBMC samples, requiring FDR below 0.01 and a log2 fold change above 5 up to day 15. CD4 or CD8 identity was assigned to each bulk clonotype according to whether the clonotype was present at higher abundance in the sequenced CD4 repertoire or the sequenced CD8 repertoire. The public reads were quality trimmed at Q25 with fastp and then assembled into clones with MiXCR by TCRdb, keeping productive beta chains. Each CDR3 protein appears once, grouped with its most common genes and DNA. None of the V and J calls come from the authors' own analysis; TCRdb made them. The sample profile shows hundreds of thousands of distinct CDR3 sequences; around an eighth of them were found once. The top ten constitute 15% of the sample.

Recombination joined TRBV7-6 with TRBJ2-1, and perhaps TRBD2 as D gene, on 5 matching bases. The source of this sequence is a young man who received the YFV17D yellow fever vaccine. The material was PBMCs, obtained on the day of the yellow fever booster vaccination. CDR3 protein: CASSLLSGTLSGEQFF. The DNA reads as follows: TGTGCCAGCAGCTTGCTCAGCGGTACCCTCAGTGGTGAGCAGTTCTTC.